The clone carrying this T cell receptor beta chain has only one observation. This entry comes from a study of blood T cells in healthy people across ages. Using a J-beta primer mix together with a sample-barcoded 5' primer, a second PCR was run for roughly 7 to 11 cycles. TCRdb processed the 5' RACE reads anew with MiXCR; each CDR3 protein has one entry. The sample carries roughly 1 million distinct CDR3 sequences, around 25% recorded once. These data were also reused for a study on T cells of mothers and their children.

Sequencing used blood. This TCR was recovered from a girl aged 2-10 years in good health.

CDR3 in amino acids: CASSQRDRGGTGELFF. The CDR3, as DNA: TGCGCCAGCAGCCAACGGGACAGGGGTGGTACCGGGGAGCTGTTTTTT. This chain links TRBV4-1 with TRBJ2-2; 10 nucleotides line up with TRBD1. This CDR3 region has 16 residues. Germline lookup yields CDR1 MGHRA and CDR2 YSYEKL. With 2 bases clipped from V and 5 bases from J, the junction kept 5 bases outside the gene matches.